The TCR beta chain under discussion was sequenced for a study of CD8+ T cells in alopecia areata. On the study more broadly: A regimen of oral tofacitinib, 5 to 10 mg twice daily, was given to treated patients.

Reverse transcription of extracted RNA yielded cDNA, which provided the sequencing template. Here immunoSEQ multiplex PCR was the method, and the copy in TCRdb shows in-frame clones only, minus some. Counted here are approximately 200,000 clones, roughly 60% occurring once; the ten biggest clones make up 5.5%. This sample's treatment: oral pan-JAK inhibitor, 5-10 mg twice daily. It was from alopecia areata patients that lesional scalp punch biopsies and peripheral blood were collected. The V and J ends lost 0 bases and 5 bases respectively, with 13 bases between them. In germline, CDR1 is SEHNR, CDR2 FQNEAQ (reference sequence). CDR3 length: 15 amino acids.

The starting material was CD4+ T cells sorted from blood, obtained at week 24, from a patient treated with tofacitinib. This chain joins TRBV7-9 and TRBJ2-5; D ambiguous. The clonotype was recovered from a human donor with alopecia areata. CDR3 region: CASSLAARSPETQYF. DNA for the CDR3: TGTGCCAGCAGCTTAGCAGCCCGTAGCCCGGAGACCCAGTACTTC. Using reference TRBV7-9 and TRBJ2-5 for the parts outside the CDR3, the full variable domain is DTGVSQNPRHKITKRGQNVTFRCDPISEHNRLYWYRQTLGQGPEFLTYFQNEAQLEKSRLLSDRFSAERPKGSFSTLEIQRTEQGDSAMYLCASSLAARSPETQYFGPGTRLLVL.